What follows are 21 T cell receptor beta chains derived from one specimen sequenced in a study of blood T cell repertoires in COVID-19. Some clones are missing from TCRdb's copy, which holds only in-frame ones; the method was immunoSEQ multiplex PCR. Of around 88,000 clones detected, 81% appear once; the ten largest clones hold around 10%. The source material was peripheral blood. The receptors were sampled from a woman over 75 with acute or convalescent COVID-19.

The CDR3 sequence: CASSPDFYEQYF. In DNA form, the CDR3 reads TGCGCCAGCAGCCCAGACTTCTACGAGCAGTACTTC. This sequence joins TRBV5-1 and TRBJ2-7; no clear D gene. Germline V gives CDR1 SGHRS, CDR2 YFSETQ. V was shortened by 4 bases and J by 3 bases, with 8 bases between the two germline ends. The CDR3 is 12 residues long.

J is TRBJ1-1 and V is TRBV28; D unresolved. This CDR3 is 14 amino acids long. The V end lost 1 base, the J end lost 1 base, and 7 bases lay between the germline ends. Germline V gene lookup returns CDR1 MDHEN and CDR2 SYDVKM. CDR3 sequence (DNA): TGTGCCAGCAGTTTATACACGCCGAACACTGAAGCTTTCTTT. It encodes CASSLYTPNTEAFF. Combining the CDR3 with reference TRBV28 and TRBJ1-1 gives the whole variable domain DVKVTQSSRYLVKRTGEKVFLECVQDMDHENMFWYRQDPGLGLRLIYFSYDVKMKEKGDIPEGYSVSREKKERFSLILESASTNQTSMYLCASSLYTPNTEAFFGQGTRLTVV.

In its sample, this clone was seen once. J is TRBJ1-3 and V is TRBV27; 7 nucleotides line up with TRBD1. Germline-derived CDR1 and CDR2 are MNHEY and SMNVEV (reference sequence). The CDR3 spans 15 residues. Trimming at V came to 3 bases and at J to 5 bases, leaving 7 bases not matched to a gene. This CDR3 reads CASSFSIQGRNTIYF. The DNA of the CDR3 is TGTGCCAGCAGTTTCTCGATACAGGGGAGAAACACCATATATTTT.

DNA for the CDR3: TGTGCCATCAGTGAAGAGGGGGCGAGCAATCAGCCCCAGCATTTT. Residues: CAISEEGASNQPQHF. V and J are TRBV10-3 and TRBJ1-5; 7 bases fit TRBD1. CDR1 is ENHRY, CDR2 SYGVKD, per germline. V lost 3 bases to trimming and J lost 1 base; unmatched junction nucleotides: 3. The CDR3 is 15 amino acids.

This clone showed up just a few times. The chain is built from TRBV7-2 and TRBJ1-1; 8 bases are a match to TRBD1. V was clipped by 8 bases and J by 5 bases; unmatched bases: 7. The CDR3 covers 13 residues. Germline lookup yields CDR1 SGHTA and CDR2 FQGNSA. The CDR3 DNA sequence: TGTGCCAGCCAAGGGACAGGAAGAACTGAAGCTTTCTTT. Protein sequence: CASQGTGRTEAFF.

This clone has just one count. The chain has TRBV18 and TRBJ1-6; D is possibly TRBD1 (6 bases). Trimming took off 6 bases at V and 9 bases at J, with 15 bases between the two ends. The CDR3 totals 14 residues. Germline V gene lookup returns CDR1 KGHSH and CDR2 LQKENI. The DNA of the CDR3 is TGTGCCAGCTCCCCCTTGCCAGGGGTTTCACCCCTCCACTTT. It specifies CASSPLPGVSPLHF.

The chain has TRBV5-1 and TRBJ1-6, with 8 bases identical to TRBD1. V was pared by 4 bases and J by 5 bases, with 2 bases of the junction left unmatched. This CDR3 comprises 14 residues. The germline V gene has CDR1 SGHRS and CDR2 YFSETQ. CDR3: CASSQTGDNSPLHF. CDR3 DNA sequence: TGCGCCAGCAGCCAGACAGGGGATAATTCACCCCTCCACTTT.

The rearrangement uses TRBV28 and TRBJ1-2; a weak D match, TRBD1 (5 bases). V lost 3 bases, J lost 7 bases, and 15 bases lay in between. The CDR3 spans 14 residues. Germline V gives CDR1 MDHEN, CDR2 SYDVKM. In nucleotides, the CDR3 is TGTGCCAGCAGTTTGGGGGGGGTGCGTGTTGGCTACACCTTC. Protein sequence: CASSLGGVRVGYTF.

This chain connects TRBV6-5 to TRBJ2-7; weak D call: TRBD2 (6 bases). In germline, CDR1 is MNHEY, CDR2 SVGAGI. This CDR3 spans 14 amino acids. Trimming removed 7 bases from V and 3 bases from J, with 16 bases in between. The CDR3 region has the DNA TGTGCCAGCACCCCAGGGACTCGAGACTACGAGCAGTACTTC. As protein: CASTPGTRDYEQYF.

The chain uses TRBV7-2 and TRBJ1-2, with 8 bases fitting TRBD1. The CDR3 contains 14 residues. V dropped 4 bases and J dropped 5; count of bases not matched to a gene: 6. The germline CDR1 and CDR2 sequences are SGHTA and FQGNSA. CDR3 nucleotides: TGTGCCAGCAGCTCCGGGACAGGCCCGTATGGCTACACCTTC. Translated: CASSSGTGPYGYTF.

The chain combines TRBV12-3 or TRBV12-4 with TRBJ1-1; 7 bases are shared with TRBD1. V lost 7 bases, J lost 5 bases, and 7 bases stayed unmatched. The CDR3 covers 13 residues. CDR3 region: CASTPTGRTEAFF. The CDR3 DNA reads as TGTGCCAGCACCCCGACAGGGAGGACTGAAGCTTTCTTT.

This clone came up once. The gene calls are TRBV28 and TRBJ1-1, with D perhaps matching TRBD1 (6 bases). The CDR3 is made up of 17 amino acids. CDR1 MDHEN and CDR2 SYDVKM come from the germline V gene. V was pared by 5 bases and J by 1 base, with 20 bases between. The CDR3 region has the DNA TGTGCCAGCAGTCCTAGGGGGTCGCAGAGACCGAACACTGAAGCTTTCTTT. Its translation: CASSPRGSQRPNTEAFF.

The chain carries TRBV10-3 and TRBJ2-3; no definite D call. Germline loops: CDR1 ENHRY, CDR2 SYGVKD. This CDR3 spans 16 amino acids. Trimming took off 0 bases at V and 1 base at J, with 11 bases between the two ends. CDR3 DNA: TGTGCCATCAGTGAGTCGAGGATTCTACGCACAGATACGCAGTATTTT. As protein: CAISESRILRTDTQYF.

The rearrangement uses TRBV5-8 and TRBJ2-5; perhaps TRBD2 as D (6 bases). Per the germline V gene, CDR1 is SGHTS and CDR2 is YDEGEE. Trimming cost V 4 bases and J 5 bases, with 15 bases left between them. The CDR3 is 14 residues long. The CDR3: CASSMRKGRETQYF. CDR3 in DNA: TGTGCCAGCAGCATGAGGAAGGGGAGGGAGACCCAGTACTTC.

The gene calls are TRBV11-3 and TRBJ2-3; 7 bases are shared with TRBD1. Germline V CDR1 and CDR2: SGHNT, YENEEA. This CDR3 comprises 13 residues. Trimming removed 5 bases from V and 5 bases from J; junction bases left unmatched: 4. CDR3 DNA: TGTGCCAGCAGCCACAGGGGTATAGATACGCAGTATTTT. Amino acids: CASSHRGIDTQYF.

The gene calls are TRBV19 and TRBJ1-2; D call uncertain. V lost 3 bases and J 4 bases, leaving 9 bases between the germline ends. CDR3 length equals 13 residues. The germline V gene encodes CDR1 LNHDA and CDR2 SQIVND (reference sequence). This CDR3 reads CASSMNSLYGYTF. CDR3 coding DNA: TGTGCCAGTAGTATGAACAGCCTCTATGGCTACACCTTC. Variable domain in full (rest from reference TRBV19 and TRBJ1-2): DGGITQSPKYLFRKEGQNVTLSCEQNLNHDAMYWYRQDPGQGLRLIYYSQIVNDFQKGDIAEGYSVSREKKESFPLTVTSAQKNPTAFYLCASSMNSLYGYTFGSGTRLTVV.

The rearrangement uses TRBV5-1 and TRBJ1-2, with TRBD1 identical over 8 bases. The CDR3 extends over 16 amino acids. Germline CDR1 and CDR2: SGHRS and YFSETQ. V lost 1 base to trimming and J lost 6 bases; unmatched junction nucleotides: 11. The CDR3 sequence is CASSLISAGGAHGYTF. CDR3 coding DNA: TGCGCCAGCAGCTTGATCTCGGCAGGGGGCGCGCATGGCTACACCTTC.

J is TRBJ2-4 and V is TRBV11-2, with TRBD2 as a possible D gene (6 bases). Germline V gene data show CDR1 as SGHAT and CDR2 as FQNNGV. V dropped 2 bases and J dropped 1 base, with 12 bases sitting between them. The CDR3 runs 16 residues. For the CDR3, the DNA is TGTGCCAGCAGCTTAAGTGGAGGGTTCGCCAAAAACATTCAGTACTTC. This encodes CASSLSGGFAKNIQYF.

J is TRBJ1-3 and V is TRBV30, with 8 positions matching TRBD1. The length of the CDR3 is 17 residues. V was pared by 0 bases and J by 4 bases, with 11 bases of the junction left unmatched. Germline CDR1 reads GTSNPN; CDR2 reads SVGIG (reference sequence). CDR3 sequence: CAWSVPPTGARGNTIYF. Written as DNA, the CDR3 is TGTGCCTGGAGTGTTCCACCGACAGGGGCGAGGGGAAACACCATATATTTT. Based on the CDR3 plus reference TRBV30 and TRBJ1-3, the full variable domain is SQTIHQWPATLVQPVGSPLSLECTVEGTSNPNLYWYRQAAGRGLQLLFYSVGIGQISSEVPQNLSASRPQDRQFILSSKKLLLSDSGFYLCAWSVPPTGARGNTIYFGEGSWLTVV.

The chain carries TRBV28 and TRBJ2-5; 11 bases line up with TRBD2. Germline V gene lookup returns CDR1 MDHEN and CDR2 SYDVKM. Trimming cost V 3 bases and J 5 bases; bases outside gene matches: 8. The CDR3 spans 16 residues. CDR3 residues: CASSFGPTSGVETQYF. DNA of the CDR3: TGTGCCAGCAGTTTCGGTCCGACTAGCGGGGTGGAGACCCAGTACTTC.

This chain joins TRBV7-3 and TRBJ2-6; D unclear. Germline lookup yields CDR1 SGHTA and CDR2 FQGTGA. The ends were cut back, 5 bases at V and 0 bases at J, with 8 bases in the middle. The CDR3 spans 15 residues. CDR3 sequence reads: CASSEQSSGANVLTF. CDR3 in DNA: TGTGCCAGCAGCGAACAGAGCTCTGGGGCCAACGTCCTGACTTTC.